The entry that follows covers one T cell receptor beta chain sequence. The antigen remains undetermined. A much larger clone differs by one base, so this may be a read error. The CDR3 spans 18 residues. The germline V gene has CDR1 SEHNR and CDR2 FQNEAQ (reference sequence). This record belongs to a study of molecular identifiers for immune sequencing clone quantification. Both previously described methods and listed TCR primers were employed to make bulk TCR libraries. TCRdb processed the PCR reads anew with MiXCR; each CDR3 protein has one entry. The profile covers about 640,000 distinct CDR3 sequences, with just under 20% appearing a single time and around 0.9% taken by the ten largest. Study-level results: Among 800,000 to 1,000,000 naive cells, spiked Jurkat TCR RNA from a single cell was reportedly detectable. Underestimation of highly expanded clone sizes could arise where identical TCR molecules share a barcode.

For naive CD8 T cells, sorting used the CD8+CD4-CCR7+CD45RA+ phenotype. The chain carries TRBV7-9 and TRBJ2-7, with TRBD2 identical over 9 bases. The J call may be wrong; the DNA end is better matched by TRBJ2-1. The TCR comes from a human donor in good health. Some libraries in this study had Jurkat cell RNA spiked in. Sequenced: naive CD8+ T cells from blood, with Jurkat cell RNA spiked in. Specified subset: FACS-sorted CD8+CD4-CCR7+CD45RA+ naive T cells. The CDR3: CASSLLAGPTSNSYEQFF. In DNA form, the CDR3 reads TGTGCCAGCAGCTTACTAGCGGGGCCCACAAGCAACTCCTACGAGCAGTTCTTC.